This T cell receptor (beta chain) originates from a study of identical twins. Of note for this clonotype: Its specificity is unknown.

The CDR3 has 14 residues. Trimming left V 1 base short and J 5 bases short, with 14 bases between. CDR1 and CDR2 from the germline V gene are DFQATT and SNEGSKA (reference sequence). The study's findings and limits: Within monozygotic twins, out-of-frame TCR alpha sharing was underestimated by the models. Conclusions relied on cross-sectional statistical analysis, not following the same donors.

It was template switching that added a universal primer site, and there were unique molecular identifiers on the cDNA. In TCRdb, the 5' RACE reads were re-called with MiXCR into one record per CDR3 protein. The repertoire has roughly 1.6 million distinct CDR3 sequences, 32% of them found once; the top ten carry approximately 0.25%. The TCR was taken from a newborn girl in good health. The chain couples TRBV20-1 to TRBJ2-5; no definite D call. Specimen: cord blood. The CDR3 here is CSARVVAPPETQYF. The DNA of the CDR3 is TGCAGTGCTAGAGTCGTGGCGCCACCTGAGACCCAGTACTTC.